This T cell receptor beta chain was recovered during a study of shared clonotypes between healthy human individuals. Whole-study results and caveats: Sharing across four donors was seen in 4% to 6.5% of naive CD4 clonotypes. A generally larger estimated richness was seen in naive subsets than in memory subsets.

This clone has a single count. Its cognate antigen is unknown. This CDR3 is built from 16 residues. The V gene's germline CDR1 is LNHNV and CDR2 YYDKDF (reference sequence). V dropped 3 bases and J dropped 0 bases, with 11 bases sitting between them. Free of recent acute infections or vaccinations, the donors were healthy HIV-negative adults. Here immunoSEQ multiplex PCR was the method, and the copy in TCRdb shows in-frame clones only, minus some. The sample has a few million clones, approximately 95% seen once. The sequenced sample consisted of naive CD4+ T cells from PBMCs. Subset denoted: CD45RA+ positively selected. The receptor comes from a man in his late teens or twenties in good health. Some clones in this sample may be carry-over from other donors' samples. This rearrangement joins TRBV15 to TRBJ2-2; no reliable D call. The CDR3 sequence is CATSRGTIANTGELFF. CDR3 bases: TGTGCCACCAGCAGGGGAACCATCGCGAACACCGGGGAGCTGTTTTTT.